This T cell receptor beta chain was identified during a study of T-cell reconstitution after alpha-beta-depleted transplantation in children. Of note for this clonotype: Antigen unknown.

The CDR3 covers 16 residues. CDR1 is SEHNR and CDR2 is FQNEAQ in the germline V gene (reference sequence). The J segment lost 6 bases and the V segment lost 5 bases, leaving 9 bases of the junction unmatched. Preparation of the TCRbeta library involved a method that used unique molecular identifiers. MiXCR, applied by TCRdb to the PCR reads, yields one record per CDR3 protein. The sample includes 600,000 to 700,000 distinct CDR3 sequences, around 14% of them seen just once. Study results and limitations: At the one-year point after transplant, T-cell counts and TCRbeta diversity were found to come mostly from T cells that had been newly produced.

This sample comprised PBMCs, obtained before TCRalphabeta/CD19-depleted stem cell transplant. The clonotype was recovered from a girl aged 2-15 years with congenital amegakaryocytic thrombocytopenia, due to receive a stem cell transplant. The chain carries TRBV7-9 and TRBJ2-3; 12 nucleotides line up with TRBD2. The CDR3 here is CASSLRTSGMSDTQYF. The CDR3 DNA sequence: TGTGCCAGCAGCCTACGGACTAGCGGGATGAGTGATACGCAGTATTTT.